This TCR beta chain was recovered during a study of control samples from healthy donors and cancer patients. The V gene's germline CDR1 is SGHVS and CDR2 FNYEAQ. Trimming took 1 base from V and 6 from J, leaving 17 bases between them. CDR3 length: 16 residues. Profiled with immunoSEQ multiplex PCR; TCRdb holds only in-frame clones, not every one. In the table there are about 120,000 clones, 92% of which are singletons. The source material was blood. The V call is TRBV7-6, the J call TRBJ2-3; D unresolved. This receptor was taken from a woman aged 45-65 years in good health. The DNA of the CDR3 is TGTGCCAGCAGCTTAGAGGGTGTCGAAGGATGGGATACGCAGTATTTT. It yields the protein CASSLEGVEGWDTQYF. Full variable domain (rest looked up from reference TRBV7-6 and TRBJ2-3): GAGVSQSPRYKVTKRGQDVALRCDPISGHVSLYWYRQALGQGPEFLTYFNYEAQQDKSGLPNDRFSAERPEGSISTLTIQRTEQRDSAMYRCASSLEGVEGWDTQYFGPGTRLTVL.